Presented here are 27 T cell receptor beta chains from one specimen sequenced in a study of T cells in localized non-small cell lung cancer. TCRdb's copy holds only in-frame clones and misses some; the assay was immunoSEQ multiplex PCR. This sample has 1,900 or so clones, with over 35% found just once. Source: lung tumor tissue, taken before any cancer treatment. The source is a female donor over 55 with stage I lung adenocarcinoma.

The chain is built from TRBV28 and TRBJ1-5, with D unclear. CDR3 length: 14 amino acids. Germline V gene sequence: CDR1 MDHEN, CDR2 SYDVKM. Trimming left V 6 bases short and J 3 bases short, with 12 bases between. CDR3 sequence reads: CASSRGGFNQPQHF. The CDR3 nucleotides read TGTGCCAGCAGCCGCGGTGGATTCAATCAGCCCCAGCATTTT.

A few counts support this clone. The chain employs TRBV30 and TRBJ1-1; D gene ambiguous. This CDR3 comprises 13 residues. V was cut by 0 bases and J by 5 bases, with 10 bases left in between. Germline V gives CDR1 GTSNPN, CDR2 SVGIG (reference sequence). The CDR3 nucleotides are TGTGCCTGGAGTGTTGAGGTGTGGACTGAAGCTTTCTTT. Translating gives CAWSVEVWTEAFF. The complete variable domain, with remaining parts taken from reference TRBV30 and TRBJ1-1, reads SQTIHQWPATLVQPVGSPLSLECTVEGTSNPNLYWYRQAAGRGLQLLFYSVGIGQISSEVPQNLSASRPQDRQFILSSKKLLLSDSGFYLCAWSVEVWTEAFFGQGTRLTVV.

The V call is TRBV1, the J call TRBJ1-5; the table's D call TRBD1 went unverified against the DNA. TRBV1 corresponds to a pseudogene. The CDR3 is 16 amino acids. The CDR3 sequence is CTSSHLSYRVGQPQHF. The CDR3 nucleotides read TGCACCAGCAGCCATCTTAGTTACAGGGTTGGGCAGCCCCAGCATTTT.

This clone came up once. The chain employs TRBV12-5 and TRBJ1-1; 8 bases fit TRBD1. This CDR3 has 13 residues. V trimming: 1 base; J trimming: 10 bases; junction bases outside the gene matches: 5. The germline V gene encodes CDR1 LGHNT and CDR2 FRNRAP. The CDR3 region is CASGLGQQGVAFF. As DNA, the CDR3 is TGTGCTAGTGGTTTGGGACAACAGGGGGTAGCTTTCTTT.

This clone was counted only a few times. The chain is built from TRBV19 and TRBJ1-4; the D gene is possibly TRBD1 (6 bases). Germline V gene data show CDR1 as LNHDA and CDR2 as SQIVND (reference sequence). V was trimmed by 7 bases and J by 3 bases, leaving 15 bases between them. This CDR3 contains 15 residues. CDR3 in DNA: TGTGCCAGTAACACTCCCGGGACATCTAATGAAAAACTGTTTTTT. This gives the protein CASNTPGTSNEKLFF. Drawing the rest from reference TRBV19 and TRBJ1-4, the complete variable domain is DGGITQSPKYLFRKEGQNVTLSCEQNLNHDAMYWYRQDPGQGLRLIYYSQIVNDFQKGDIAEGYSVSREKKESFPLTVTSAQKNPTAFYLCASNTPGTSNEKLFFGSGTQLSVL.

This chain uses TRBV30 with TRBJ2-5; no firm D call. There are 13 residues in the CDR3. The germline CDR1 and CDR2 sequences are GTSNPN and SVGIG (reference sequence). Trimming removed 0 bases at V and 5 bases at J, with 10 bases between. The CDR3: CAWSVASSETQYF. The DNA for the CDR3 is TGTGCCTGGAGTGTAGCTAGTAGCGAGACCCAGTACTTC.

This clone is judged medium-sized. The V gene is TRBV11-3, the J gene TRBJ1-2, with D possibly TRBD1 on 6 matching bases. The CDR3 extends over 15 amino acids. CDR1 SGHNT and CDR2 YENEEA come from the germline V gene. The V end was cut by 3 bases, the J end by 0 bases, with 11 bases between. CDR3 in amino acids: CASSFWGPANYGYTF. CDR3 nucleotides: TGTGCCAGCAGCTTTTGGGGGCCCGCTAACTATGGCTACACCTTC.

The CDR3 sequence is CASSRGANEAFF. CDR3 nucleotide sequence: TGTGCCAGCAGTCGGGGGGCCAATGAAGCTTTCTTT. The chain recombines TRBV6-8 with TRBJ1-1; D possibly corresponds to TRBD1 (6 bases). Germline V gene data show CDR1 as MNHGY and CDR2 as SAAAGT. This CDR3 has 12 amino acids. V was clipped by 5 bases and J by 7 bases, with 11 bases between them.

To note about this clone: The junction differs from germline at one of its ends, possibly a read error. This rearrangement joins TRBV2 to TRBJ1-2; D possibly corresponds to TRBD1 (6 bases). Germline CDR1 is SNHLY and CDR2 is FYNNEI. The CDR3 consists of 14 residues. CDR3 nucleotide sequence: TGTGCTAGCACGGACAGACCCTCTTACTATGGCTACACCTTC. Amino acids: CASTDRPSYYGYTF.

The chain recombines TRBV15 with TRBJ2-3, with 10 bases fitting TRBD2. The CDR3 consists of 16 residues. Germline CDR1 LNHNV, CDR2 YYDKDF (reference sequence). Unmatched junction bases numbered 12, after V lost 5 bases and J lost 7 bases. The CDR3 reads CATSGGASGSFNTQYF. DNA of the CDR3: TGTGCCACCAGCGGTGGAGCTAGCGGGAGCTTTAATACGCAGTATTTT.

The rearrangement links TRBV19 to TRBJ2-7, with TRBD2 matching 10 bases. J lost 3 bases, V lost 4 bases, and 6 bases had no gene match. In germline, CDR1 is LNHDA, CDR2 SQIVND (reference sequence). The CDR3 contains 15 residues. The CDR3 nucleotides are TGTGCCAGTAGTACTAAAAGCGGGGGGGTCTACGAGCAGTACTTC. Amino acid sequence: CASSTKSGGVYEQYF.

In its sample, this clone ranks as large (0.1 to 1%). The V gene is TRBV19, the J gene TRBJ2-1; D gene uncertain. CDR1 is LNHDA and CDR2 is SQIVND in the germline V gene (reference sequence). V was shortened by 4 bases and J by 9 bases, with 19 bases between the two germline ends. CDR3 size: 15 residues. In nucleotides, the CDR3 is TGTGCCAGTAGTAGCACCCTTACAGCTCTTAGTGAGCAGTTCTTC. Its protein is CASSSTLTALSEQFF.

By share, this clone ranks as medium-sized (0.01 to 0.1%). The chain links TRBV6-1 to TRBJ1-2; 7 nucleotides line up with TRBD1. Germline-derived CDR1 and CDR2 are MNHNS and SASEGT. The CDR3 is made up of 14 amino acids. Germline trimming cut 1 base from V and 4 bases from J; bases unmatched to any gene: 3. DNA for the CDR3: TGTGCCAGCAGTGAAGGGACAGGTCTCTATGGCTACACCTTC. This translates into CASSEGTGLYGYTF.

The J gene is TRBJ2-7, the V gene TRBV9; 7 bases map to TRBD2. Looked up from germline, CDR1 is SGDLS and CDR2 is YYNGEE. The CDR3 loop spans 12 amino acids. V shed 7 bases and J 4 bases; nucleotides not matched to a gene: 5. CDR3 in amino acids: CASSTGGYEQYF. CDR3 coding DNA: TGTGCCAGCTCCACCGGGGGGTACGAGCAGTACTTC.

This chain uses TRBV15 with TRBJ1-1; the D gene is possibly TRBD1 (5 bases). Between the trimmed V and J ends, which lost 0 bases and 4 bases, there was a span of 15 bases. The CDR3 has 16 residues. Germline assignment: CDR1 LNHNV and CDR2 YYDKDF (reference sequence). CDR3 in amino acids: CATSRDLRGTSTEAFF. Written as DNA, the CDR3 is TGTGCCACCAGCAGAGATCTCCGGGGGACGAGCACTGAAGCTTTCTTT.

Relative to its sample, this clone is medium-sized (0.01 to 0.1%). The chain joins TRBV6-8 to TRBJ2-1, with 11 bases aligning to TRBD2. The CDR3 is 16 residues long. J lost 6 bases, V lost 5 bases, and 9 bases had no gene match. Germline V CDR1 and CDR2: MNHGY, SAAAGT. CDR3 sequence (DNA): TGTGCCAGCAGTCTTTCGGGACTAGCGGAACTCAATGAGCAGTTCTTC. This gives the protein CASSLSGLAELNEQFF.

This clone is medium-sized. The chain joins TRBV11-3 to TRBJ1-2; 9 bases are a match to TRBD1. The CDR3 has 14 residues. CDR1 SGHNT and CDR2 YENEEA come from the germline V gene. V trimming: 4 bases; J trimming: 7 bases; junction bases outside the gene matches: 7. In DNA, the CDR3 is TGTGCCAGCAGCTCCCGGGACAGGGAATTTGGCTACACCTTC. It yields the protein CASSSRDREFGYTF.

This chain connects TRBV14 to TRBJ1-1; D remains ambiguous. Germline V CDR1 and CDR2: SGHDN, FVKESK. There are 13 residues in the CDR3. V was pared by 1 base and J by 4 bases, with 7 bases between. The CDR3 DNA follows: TGTGCCAGCAGCCAAGTCGGTGTCACTGAAGCTTTCTTT. This sequence encodes CASSQVGVTEAFF.

The sample holds a few counts of this clone. The chain links TRBV28 to TRBJ2-3; the match to TRBD1 covers 8 bases. V was clipped by 1 base and J by 3 bases; unmatched bases: 9. This CDR3 region has 17 residues. Germline V gene lookup returns CDR1 MDHEN and CDR2 SYDVKM. The CDR3 spells CASSLSHDRGVTDTQYF. The CDR3 nucleotides read TGTGCCAGCAGTTTATCTCATGACAGGGGAGTGACAGATACGCAGTATTTT.

The chain links TRBV10-2 to TRBJ2-5; no definite D call. This CDR3 spans 20 amino acids. Germline lookup yields CDR1 WSHSY and CDR2 SAAADI. Trimming cost V 8 bases and J 0 bases, with 31 bases left between them. The CDR3 region has the DNA TGCGCCAGCCTTAGTGACCTAAAAAAAATTACCAGGAGTAACCAAGAGACCCAGTACTTC. Residues: CASLSDLKKITRSNQETQYF.

This clone is deemed medium-sized (0.01 to 0.1%). The chain is built from TRBV1 and TRBJ1-1; TRBD1 is taken as the D call from the table, unchecked against the DNA. TRBV1 is described as a pseudogene. This CDR3 has 16 amino acids. The chain's CDR3 is CASSQVTGGLNTEAFF. The CDR3 coding sequence is TGCGCCAGCAGCCAAGTCACAGGGGGCTTGAACACTGAAGCTTTCTTT.

To note about this clone: A read error may account for a junction end that differs from germline. The chain joins TRBV6-8 to TRBJ2-7; no definite D call. Germline V CDR1 and CDR2: MNHGY, SAAAGT. CDR3 size: 12 residues. The CDR3 spells CAISARAYEQYF. As DNA, the CDR3 is TGTGCCATCAGTGCAAGGGCCTACGAGCAGTACTTC.

The rearrangement uses TRBV11-3 and TRBJ1-5; 12 bases map to TRBD1. There are 16 residues in the CDR3. Germline CDR1 is SGHNT and CDR2 is YENEEA. The J segment lost 3 bases and the V segment lost 5 bases, leaving 5 bases of the junction unmatched. This CDR3 reads CASSGGTGGNNQPQHF. Here the CDR3 DNA reads TGTGCCAGCAGCGGGGGGACAGGGGGCAACAATCAGCCCCAGCATTTT. Variable domain in full (rest from reference TRBV11-3 and TRBJ1-5): EAGVVQSPRYKIIEKKQPVAFWCNPISGHNTLYWYLQNLGQGPELLIRYENEEAVDDSQLPKDRFSAERLKGVDSTLKIQPAELGDSAVYLCASSGGTGGNNQPQHFGDGTRLSIL.

In its sample, this clone was seen a few times. This chain joins TRBV19 and TRBJ2-1; D possibly corresponds to TRBD2 (5 bases). Trimming shortened V by 5 bases and J by 8 bases, and 13 bases separated the two germline ends. This CDR3 is 13 amino acids long. Germline CDR1 LNHDA, CDR2 SQIVND (reference sequence). CDR3 sequence (DNA): TGTGCCAGTAGTCGCCGTGGAGGCGATGAGCAGTTCTTC. Translated: CASSRRGGDEQFF.

CDR3 bases: TGTGCCTGGATCCGACAGGCCCACTCCTACGAGCAGTACTTC. It codes for CAWIRQAHSYEQYF. The genes are TRBV30 and TRBJ2-7; D possibly corresponds to TRBD1 (6 bases). CDR3 length: 14 amino acids. Germline assignment: CDR1 GTSNPN and CDR2 SVGIG (reference sequence). The V gene lost 4 bases and the J gene lost 0 bases, with 13 bases spanning the gap.

Comment on this clone: This sample also contains other DNA sequences that code for the same CDR3. V is TRBV18 and J is TRBJ1-1, with TRBD1 as a possible D gene (6 bases). The germline CDR1 and CDR2 sequences are KGHSH and LQKENI. V was pared by 2 bases and J by 3 bases, with 22 bases between. The CDR3 is made up of 18 amino acids. CDR3 protein: CASSPAHSVWGPDTEAFF. The CDR3 DNA reads TGTGCCAGCTCACCAGCCCATTCGGTGTGGGGGCCGGACACTGAAGCTTTCTTT.

By share of the sample, this clone is medium-sized (0.01 to 0.1%). V usage is TRBV11-3 and J usage is TRBJ1-2; D call uncertain. From germline, CDR1 is SGHNT and CDR2 YENEEA. The V end was cut by 3 bases, the J end by 4 bases, with 15 bases between. This CDR3 has 15 residues. CDR3 sequence (DNA): TGTGCCAGCAGCTTGCCCGGTCAGGACCTCTATGGCTACACCTTC. Residues: CASSLPGQDLYGYTF.